This is a list of T cell receptor beta chains from one sample in a study of cytomegalovirus exposure and HLA in healthy donors. Repertoires were generated with immunoSEQ multiplex PCR, while TCRdb's copy carries only in-frame clones and drops some. The data contain a few hundred thousand clones, roughly 80% of them seen just once; the ten biggest clones take up about 3%. Sequencing used PBMCs. These receptor sequences come from a man aged 25 to 45 in good health and CMV-seronegative. Each CDR3 is given with its conserved first and last residue. A D gene is named only where the DNA matches it firmly. The size field is filled for only some rows; it gives once, few, many or a size class.

v_call: TRBV27; d_call: TRBD1; clone_size: NA; j_call: TRBJ1-6; cdr3_aa: CASRRDRGPNSPLHF; cdr3_nt: TGTGCCAGCAGGAGGGACAGGGGACCCAATTCTCCCCTCCACTTT
v_call: TRBV5-1; d_call: TRBD1; clone_size: few; j_call: TRBJ2-5; cdr3_aa: CASSLRGQGAVETQYF; cdr3_nt: TGCGCCAGCAGCTTGAGGGGACAGGGGGCCGTAGAGACCCAGTACTTC
v_call: TRBV5-1; d_call: NA; clone_size: NA; j_call: TRBJ2-1; cdr3_aa: CASSLSRASSYNEQFF; cdr3_nt: TGCGCCAGCAGCTTATCGCGGGCGAGCTCCTACAATGAGCAGTTCTTC
v_call: TRBV5-1; d_call: NA; clone_size: once; j_call: TRBJ2-1; cdr3_aa: CASTLTGTSYNEQFF; cdr3_nt: TGCGCCAGCACCCTAACCGGGACAAGTTACAATGAGCAGTTCTTC
v_call: TRBV19; d_call: NA; clone_size: NA; j_call: TRBJ1-4; cdr3_aa: CASSRTQGTNEKLFF; cdr3_nt: TGTGCCAGTAGTAGGACACAGGGAACTAATGAAAAACTGTTTTTT
v_call: TRBV7-2; d_call: TRBD1; clone_size: NA; j_call: TRBJ1-3; cdr3_aa: CASSVQGAAGNTIYF; cdr3_nt: TGTGCCAGCAGCGTGCAGGGGGCTGCGGGAAACACCATATATTTT
v_call: TRBV6-1; d_call: NA; clone_size: NA; j_call: TRBJ1-2; cdr3_aa: CASSEPPGGAQAGYTF; cdr3_nt: TGTGCCAGCAGTGAACCCCCCGGGGGGGCGCAGGCTGGCTACACCTTC
v_call: TRBV7-9; d_call: TRBD1; clone_size: NA; j_call: TRBJ1-6; cdr3_aa: CASSSWTGIRTPLHF; cdr3_nt: TGTGCCAGCAGCTCCTGGACAGGGATAAGGACACCCCTCCACTTT
v_call: TRBV28; d_call: NA; clone_size: NA; j_call: TRBJ2-7; cdr3_aa: CASSPQAPYEQYF; cdr3_nt: TGTGCCAGCAGTCCTCAGGCCCCTTACGAGCAGTACTTC
v_call: TRBV12-2; d_call: NA; clone_size: once; j_call: TRBJ1-1; cdr3_aa: CASRSDPRGENTEAFF; cdr3_nt: TGTGCAAGTCGCTCAGACCCCAGGGGGGAGAACACTGAAGCTTTCTTT
v_call: TRBV29-1; d_call: TRBD2; clone_size: NA; j_call: TRBJ2-5; cdr3_aa: CSHGGGGASGETQYF; cdr3_nt: TGCAGCCATGGTGGCGGGGGGGCCTCGGGGGAGACCCAGTACTTC
v_call: TRBV7-6; d_call: TRBD2; clone_size: NA; j_call: TRBJ2-3; cdr3_aa: CASSPFLAGISDTQYF; cdr3_nt: TGTGCCAGCAGCCCATTTCTAGCGGGTATCTCAGATACGCAGTATTTT
v_call: TRBV6-1; d_call: TRBD1; clone_size: NA; j_call: TRBJ1-2; cdr3_aa: CASIKTGGYGYTF; cdr3_nt: TGTGCCAGCATAAAGACAGGGGGCTATGGCTACACCTTC
v_call: TRBV6-1; d_call: TRBD1; clone_size: NA; j_call: TRBJ1-5; cdr3_aa: CASSDQGANRPQHF; cdr3_nt: TGTGCCAGCAGTGACCAGGGGGCGAATCGGCCCCAGCATTTT
v_call: TRBV7-9; d_call: NA; clone_size: NA; j_call: TRBJ1-4; cdr3_aa: CASSSDRSGEKLFF; cdr3_nt: TGTGCCAGCAGCTCTGACAGGTCGGGTGAAAAACTGTTTTTT
v_call: TRBV28; d_call: NA; clone_size: NA; j_call: TRBJ2-3; cdr3_aa: CASAQGPRDHSTDTQYF; cdr3_nt: TGTGCCAGCGCCCAGGGTCCCCGAGATCACTCCACAGATACGCAGTATTTT
v_call: TRBV27; d_call: TRBD1; clone_size: NA; j_call: TRBJ1-4; cdr3_aa: CASSPSGTAFNEKLFF; cdr3_nt: TGTGCCAGCAGTCCCTCCGGGACAGCCTTTAATGAAAAACTGTTTTTT
v_call: TRBV11-2; d_call: TRBD1; clone_size: NA; j_call: TRBJ2-7; cdr3_aa: CASSLDLPDRSGSYEQYF; cdr3_nt: TGTGCCAGCAGCTTAGATCTCCCGGACAGGTCCGGCTCCTACGAGCAGTACTTC
v_call: TRBV5-8; d_call: TRBD1; clone_size: NA; j_call: TRBJ1-1; cdr3_aa: CASSQPGQGLLNTEAFF; cdr3_nt: TGTGCCAGCAGCCAACCGGGACAGGGGTTATTGAACACTGAAGCTTTCTTT
v_call: TRBV13; d_call: NA; clone_size: NA; j_call: TRBJ2-3; cdr3_aa: CASSLRLTDTQYF; cdr3_nt: TGTGCCAGCAGCCTCCGACTAACAGATACGCAGTATTTT
v_call: TRBV11-2; d_call: TRBD2; clone_size: few; j_call: TRBJ2-5; cdr3_aa: CASSTLAGETQYF; cdr3_nt: TGTGCCAGCAGCACCCTAGCGGGGGAGACCCAGTACTTC
v_call: TRBV5-1; d_call: TRBD1; clone_size: NA; j_call: TRBJ2-1; cdr3_aa: CASSSARDSSYNEQFF; cdr3_nt: TGCGCCAGCAGCTCGGCGAGGGACAGCTCCTACAATGAGCAGTTCTTC
v_call: TRBV6-1; d_call: TRBD1; clone_size: NA; j_call: TRBJ2-6; cdr3_aa: CASRTGGSGANVLTF; cdr3_nt: TGTGCCAGCAGGACAGGGGGCTCTGGGGCCAACGTCCTGACTTTC
v_call: TRBV2; d_call: NA; clone_size: NA; j_call: TRBJ1-1; cdr3_aa: CASSDSLARGVDTEAFF; cdr3_nt: TGTGCCAGCAGTGATTCACTCGCTCGGGGGGTAGACACTGAAGCTTTCTTT
v_call: TRBV6-1; d_call: TRBD1; clone_size: few; j_call: TRBJ2-7; cdr3_aa: CASSARDRVNHEQYF; cdr3_nt: TGTGCCAGCAGTGCCCGGGACAGGGTTAACCACGAGCAGTACTTC
v_call: TRBV7-8; d_call: NA; clone_size: once; j_call: TRBJ1-5; cdr3_aa: CASSLAGRRTGQPQHF; cdr3_nt: TGTGCCAGCAGCTTAGCAGGACGGCGAACAGGGCAGCCCCAGCATTTT
v_call: TRBV7-9; d_call: NA; clone_size: NA; j_call: TRBJ1-1; cdr3_aa: CASRDSNTEAFF; cdr3_nt: TGTGCCAGCAGGGACAGTAACACTGAAGCTTTCTTT
v_call: TRBV5-1; d_call: NA; clone_size: few; j_call: TRBJ2-1; cdr3_aa: CASSLGADQFF; cdr3_nt: TGCGCCAGCAGCCTTGGGGCCGATCAGTTCTTC
v_call: TRBV5-5; d_call: TRBD1; clone_size: NA; j_call: TRBJ1-5; cdr3_aa: CASREGGQNQPQHF; cdr3_nt: TGTGCCAGCAGGGAAGGGGGCCAGAATCAGCCCCAGCATTTT
v_call: TRBV18; d_call: TRBD1; clone_size: NA; j_call: TRBJ2-1; cdr3_aa: CASSLLNVGQDSFSYNEQFF; cdr3_nt: TGTGCCAGCTCACTTCTAAATGTCGGACAGGATTCCTTCTCCTACAATGAGCAGTTCTTC
v_call: TRBV5-1; d_call: TRBD2; clone_size: NA; j_call: TRBJ2-7; cdr3_aa: CASSWTSGGSYEQYF; cdr3_nt: TGCGCCAGCAGCTGGACTAGCGGGGGATCCTACGAGCAGTACTTC
v_call: TRBV18; d_call: TRBD1; clone_size: few; j_call: TRBJ2-3; cdr3_aa: CASSPTGSTDTQYF; cdr3_nt: TGTGCCAGCTCACCGACAGGGAGCACAGATACGCAGTATTTT
v_call: TRBV7-9; d_call: NA; clone_size: NA; j_call: TRBJ1-1; cdr3_aa: CASSLRQAEAFF; cdr3_nt: TGTGCCAGCAGCTTACGACAGGCCGAAGCTTTCTTT
v_call: TRBV5-5; d_call: TRBD2; clone_size: NA; j_call: TRBJ2-6; cdr3_aa: CASSLGLAEYSGASVLTF; cdr3_nt: TGTGCCAGCAGCTTGGGACTAGCGGAATACTCTGGGGCCAGCGTCCTGACTTTC
v_call: TRBV10-3; d_call: TRBD2; clone_size: NA; j_call: TRBJ2-7; cdr3_aa: CAIRSGGGGAGEQYF; cdr3_nt: TGTGCCATCAGGAGCGGCGGCGGGGGGGCGGGTGAGCAGTACTTC
v_call: TRBV11-2; d_call: NA; clone_size: NA; j_call: TRBJ1-6; cdr3_aa: CASSLGARESPLHF; cdr3_nt: TGTGCCAGCAGCTTAGGCGCCAGGGAATCACCCCTCCACTTT
v_call: TRBV11-2; d_call: NA; clone_size: once; j_call: TRBJ1-2; cdr3_aa: CASSRQTYYGYTF; cdr3_nt: TGTGCCAGCAGCCGACAGACCTACTATGGCTACACCTTC
v_call: TRBV7-7; d_call: TRBD2; clone_size: NA; j_call: TRBJ2-3; cdr3_aa: CASSLGLADTDTQYF; cdr3_nt: TGTGCTAGCAGCTTGGGTCTAGCGGACACAGATACGCAGTATTTT
v_call: TRBV5-6; d_call: TRBD1; clone_size: NA; j_call: TRBJ1-2; cdr3_aa: CASMTGQLYGYTF; cdr3_nt: TGTGCCAGCATGACGGGACAGCTCTATGGCTACACCTTC
v_call: TRBV5-1; d_call: NA; clone_size: NA; j_call: TRBJ1-1; cdr3_aa: CASSPGSTGLAEAFF; cdr3_nt: TGCGCCAGCAGCCCCGGGTCGACTGGGTTGGCTGAAGCTTTCTTT
v_call: TRBV4-2; d_call: TRBD1; clone_size: NA; j_call: TRBJ1-1; cdr3_aa: CASSQNLGQGFKGAFF; cdr3_nt: TGTGCCAGCAGCCAGAATTTGGGACAGGGGTTTAAGGGAGCTTTCTTT
v_call: TRBV4-2; d_call: NA; clone_size: NA; j_call: TRBJ1-3; cdr3_aa: CASSQGTAGNTIYF; cdr3_nt: TGTGCCAGCAGCCAAGGGACAGCTGGAAACACCATATATTTT